Presented here are 23 T cell receptor beta chains from one specimen sequenced in a study of T cells in Graves' hyperthyroidism and ophthalmopathy. The CDR3 regions of TCR beta were amplified from RNA transcripts. HTBI primers were employed in a first-round RT-PCR of the TCR CDR3. Each CDR3 protein gets one entry after TCRdb re-called the multiplex PCR reads with MiXCR. The sample contains hundreds of thousands of distinct CDR3 sequences, just under 20% of which appear only once. Material for sequencing was blood. These receptors all come from a man aged 35 to 55 with Graves' ophthalmopathy.

This clonotype appeared a few times. The chain couples TRBV10-3 to TRBJ2-1; 7 bases align to TRBD2. Germline V gene lookup returns CDR1 ENHRY and CDR2 SYGVKD. This CDR3 spans 15 amino acids. The V gene end was trimmed by 6 bases and the J gene end by 9 bases; junction bases not matched to a gene: 14. The CDR3 sequence: CAIRETSPSDGEQFF. The CDR3 DNA is TGTGCCATCAGGGAGACTAGCCCCTCGGACGGTGAGCAGTTCTTC.

This clonotype was counted at least ten times. V is TRBV27 and J is TRBJ1-1; TRBD1 matches at 8 bases. The CDR3 covers 14 residues. With V trimmed by 7 bases and J by 1 base, 5 bases remained unmatched. The V gene's germline CDR1 is MNHEY and CDR2 SMNVEV (reference sequence). The CDR3 here is CASTQGASNTEAFF. The DNA for the CDR3 is TGTGCCAGCACCCAGGGGGCCTCGAACACTGAAGCTTTCTTT.

This clonotype was counted many times. The chain recombines TRBV27 with TRBJ1-1, with D hard to call. This CDR3 has 14 amino acids. Trimming pared 7 bases from V and 1 base from J, leaving 13 bases between. Germline V gives CDR1 MNHEY, CDR2 SMNVEV (reference sequence). CDR3 DNA sequence: TGTGCCAGCAACCCCATTGGGCGGAACACTGAAGCTTTCTTT. Its translation: CASNPIGRNTEAFF.

CDR3 sequence reads: CASSLRDRPAYNEQFF. The CDR3 DNA reads as TGTGCCAGTAGTCTGAGGGACAGACCAGCCTACAATGAGCAGTTCTTC. The gene calls are TRBV19 and TRBJ2-1, with 7 bases identical to TRBD1. The CDR3 consists of 16 residues. The ends lost 5 bases at V and 2 bases at J; junction bases unmatched: 9. CDR1 and CDR2 (germline): LNHDA, SQIVND (reference sequence).

The chain uses TRBV6-5 and TRBJ2-7; 8 nucleotides line up with TRBD2. The CDR3 totals 15 residues. Germline loops: CDR1 MNHEY, CDR2 SVGAGI. After removal of 2 bases from V and 5 bases from J, the junction contained 8 bases not matched to a gene. CDR3: CASSYPGLGGDEQYF. The CDR3 DNA reads as TGTGCCAGCAGTTACCCGGGACTAGGCGGCGACGAGCAGTACTTC.

CDR3 sequence (DNA): TGTGCCAGCAGGGCGGACAGGGACTATGGCTACACCTTC. Translation gives CASRADRDYGYTF. V is TRBV25-1 and J is TRBJ1-2; 8 bases align to TRBD1. CDR1 and CDR2 from the germline V gene are MGHDK and SYGVNS. The CDR3 totals 13 residues. The V and J ends lost 6 bases and 3 bases, in that order; junction bases with no gene match: 3.

This clonotype has just a few counts. The V gene is TRBV4-1, the J gene TRBJ2-3; TRBD1 matches 8 bases. This CDR3 has 13 amino acids. CDR1 is MGHRA, CDR2 YSYEKL, per germline. V was clipped by 6 bases and J by 8 bases; unmatched bases: 7. The CDR3 region has the DNA TGCGCCAGCAGATCAATACAGGGGGTTACGCAGTATTTT. Its protein is CASRSIQGVTQYF.

In the case of this clonotype: A much larger clone differs by one base, so this may be a read error. The V and J genes are TRBV30 and TRBJ2-5; D is perhaps TRBD2 (5 bases). This CDR3 contains 14 residues. From germline, CDR1 is GTSNPN and CDR2 SVGIG (reference sequence). Deletions cut 5 bases from V and 5 bases from J, with 18 bases between. CDR3 protein: CAWANQPGGETQYF. CDR3 DNA: TGTGCCTGGGCCAATCAGCCAGGCGGGGAGACCCAGTACTTC.

The chain joins TRBV3-1 to TRBJ1-1, with unresolved D. The CDR3 is made up of 18 amino acids. Trimming took 0 bases from V and 2 from J, leaving 19 bases between them. Germline V CDR1 and CDR2: LGHDT, YNNKEL (reference sequence). The CDR3 sequence: CASSQDSAANLLNTEAFF. In DNA form, the CDR3 reads TGTGCCAGCAGCCAAGATAGTGCCGCCAACCTTCTTAACACTGAAGCTTTCTTT.

In its sample, this clonotype was seen a few times. The J gene is TRBJ2-3, the V gene TRBV19, with 11 bases matching TRBD2. This CDR3 is built from 15 residues. Losses at the gene ends were 7 bases for V and 4 bases for J; bases not matched to a gene: 7. CDR1 and CDR2 (germline): LNHDA, SQIVND (reference sequence). The CDR3 sequence: CASIATSGKSDTQYF. The CDR3 DNA sequence: TGTGCCAGTATCGCGACTAGCGGGAAGTCAGATACGCAGTATTTT.

This clonotype has a count of ten or more. The chain couples TRBV3-1 to TRBJ2-3; 8 positions match TRBD2. The germline V gene encodes CDR1 LGHDT and CDR2 YNNKEL (reference sequence). The ends lost 5 bases at V and 1 base at J; junction bases unmatched: 8. This CDR3 is 16 amino acids long. CDR3 in amino acids: CASSAQTSARTDTQYF. The CDR3 DNA sequence: TGTGCCAGCAGCGCCCAGACTAGCGCACGCACAGATACGCAGTATTTT.

This clonotype showed up just a few times. The gene calls are TRBV10-3 and TRBJ2-3; tentative D call: TRBD2 (6 bases). The CDR3 sequence is 14 residues long. Germline CDR1 is ENHRY and CDR2 is SYGVKD. V lost 6 bases to trimming and J lost 0 bases, with 10 bases between them. The CDR3: CAIRSGPSTDTQYF. DNA for the CDR3: TGTGCCATCAGGAGCGGGCCTAGCACAGATACGCAGTATTTT.

This clonotype appeared many times. V and J are TRBV7-2 and TRBJ2-3; D uncertain. The V gene lost 3 bases and the J gene lost 1 base, with 5 bases spanning the gap. The CDR3 runs 13 residues. The germline V gene encodes CDR1 SGHTA and CDR2 FQGNSA. Here the CDR3 reads CASSFKGTDTQYF. The DNA for the CDR3 is TGTGCCAGCAGCTTTAAAGGCACAGATACGCAGTATTTT.

This clonotype occurred once. J is TRBJ1-2 and V is TRBV29-1; TRBD1 matches at 7 bases. The CDR3 covers 13 residues. V trimming: 4 bases; J trimming: 4 bases; junction bases outside the gene matches: 6. Germline CDR1 SQVTM, CDR2 ANQGSEA. The CDR3 DNA reads TGCAGCGTTGGGGGACAGTCCGGCTATGGCTACACCTTC. This gives the protein CSVGGQSGYGYTF.

In its sample, this clonotype was seen many times. This chain joins TRBV6-5 and TRBJ2-3, with D perhaps TRBD2 (5 bases). The CDR3 loop spans 13 amino acids. Deletions cut 0 bases from V and 5 bases from J, with 6 bases between. CDR1 is MNHEY and CDR2 is SVGAGI in the germline V gene. The CDR3 nucleotides are TGTGCCAGCAGTTACTCGGCGGGAGATACGCAGTATTTT. This sequence encodes CASSYSAGDTQYF.

This chain connects TRBV3-1 to TRBJ1-5; a weak D match, TRBD1 (5 bases). V dropped 4 bases and J dropped 2 bases, with 15 bases sitting between them. The CDR3 covers 16 residues. The V gene's germline CDR1 is LGHDT and CDR2 YNNKEL (reference sequence). The CDR3 DNA follows: TGTGCCAGCAGCCCAAGCGGGGGTCAACGCAATCAGCCCCAGCATTTT. Amino acid sequence: CASSPSGGQRNQPQHF.

This chain connects TRBV2 to TRBJ2-1, with D maybe TRBD2 (6 bases). The germline V gene encodes CDR1 SNHLY and CDR2 FYNNEI. The CDR3 is 15 amino acids. Trimming took off 6 bases at V and 5 bases at J, with 17 bases between the two ends. The CDR3 sequence: CASRRTSPLHNEQFF. The CDR3 coding sequence is TGTGCCAGCAGACGCACTAGCCCCCTTCACAATGAGCAGTTCTTC. The full variable domain, rest sourced from reference TRBV2 and TRBJ2-1, is EPEVTQTPSHQVTQMGQEVILRCVPISNHLYFYWYRQILGQKVEFLVSFYNNEISEKSEIFDDQFSVERPDGSNFTLKIRSTKLEDSAMYFCASRRTSPLHNEQFFGPGTRLTVL.

Only a few counts were recorded for this clonotype. The CDR3, as DNA: TGCAGTGCTAGAGCAGGCAGGCCCAAGAACACCGGGGAGCTGTTTTTT. It is translated as CSARAGRPKNTGELFF. The V gene is TRBV20-1, the J gene TRBJ2-2; D is undetermined. V was shortened by 1 base and J by 1 base, with 13 bases between the two germline ends. The CDR3 loop spans 16 amino acids. Germline CDR1 reads DFQATT; CDR2 reads SNEGSKA (reference sequence).

This clonotype was observed a few times. This rearrangement joins TRBV13 to TRBJ2-1, with D unclear. The CDR3 is 16 amino acids. Germline V gene data show CDR1 as PRHDT and CDR2 as FYEKMQ (reference sequence). V lost 5 bases, J lost 1 base, and 15 bases lay in between. CDR3 protein: CASSPSVGLSYNEQFF. The CDR3 DNA is TGTGCCAGCAGCCCTTCAGTCGGGTTGTCCTACAATGAGCAGTTCTTC.

This clonotype was observed a few times. The rearrangement joins TRBV7-2 to TRBJ1-2, with D unclear. V dropped 5 bases and J dropped 5 bases, with 15 bases sitting between them. This CDR3 contains 14 residues. In germline, CDR1 is SGHTA, CDR2 FQGNSA. The CDR3 sequence: CASSPGSGRYGYTF. CDR3 DNA sequence: TGTGCCAGCAGCCCCGGATCGGGTAGATATGGCTACACCTTC.

This chain uses TRBV5-1 with TRBJ2-3, with unresolved D. V lost 0 bases to trimming and J lost 2 bases, with 10 bases between them. Germline-derived CDR1 and CDR2 are SGHRS and YFSETQ. The CDR3 is 15 residues long. The DNA for the CDR3 is TGCGCCAGCAGCTTGGGGGGATCTCTCACAGATACGCAGTATTTT. This codes for CASSLGGSLTDTQYF. The entire variable domain, with the rest obtained from reference TRBV5-1 and TRBJ2-3, is as follows: KAGVTQTPRYLIKTRGQQVTLSCSPISGHRSVSWYQQTPGQGLQFLFEYFSETQRNKGNFPGRFSGRQFSNSRSEMNVSTLELGDSALYLCASSLGGSLTDTQYFGPGTRLTVL.

This clonotype was detected many times. The genes are TRBV2 and TRBJ2-1; D may correspond to TRBD1 or TRBD2 (5 bases each). V lost 8 bases, J lost 3 bases, and 20 bases lay in between. The CDR3 is made up of 16 amino acids. CDR1 and CDR2 from the germline V gene are SNHLY and FYNNEI. The CDR3 nucleotides are TGTGCCAGCGAAGGGGTAGGGGACGAACTCTACAATGAGCAGTTCTTC. Its protein is CASEGVGDELYNEQFF.

A word on this clonotype: Given a much more abundant clone one base away, this may be a read error. The genes are TRBV7-2 and TRBJ1-1; unclear D gene. The CDR3 is 15 residues long. Germline V CDR1 and CDR2: SGHTA, FQGNSA. V was clipped by 2 bases and J by 3 bases, with 13 bases between them. The CDR3 nucleotides read TGTGCCAGCAGCTTAAGATCCCCTCGGGACACTGAAGCTTTCTTT. Translating gives CASSLRSPRDTEAFF.